This TCR beta chain was captured in a study of shared clonotypes between healthy human individuals. Naive CD8 cells lacked CD45RO, underwent positive selection for CCR7 and left out terminally differentiated effector memory CD45RA+ cells. Profiling relied on immunoSEQ multiplex PCR, and the TCRdb table lists in-frame clones only, not all of them. The profile shows about 2 million clones, about 95% of them singletons. Per the germline V gene, CDR1 is SGDLS and CDR2 is YYNGEE. Trimming at V came to 2 bases and at J to 9 bases, leaving 8 bases not matched to a gene. This CDR3 is 15 amino acids long. Material for sequencing was naive CD8+ T cells sorted from blood. This TCR was recovered from a man aged 18 to 29 in good health. This sequence joins TRBV9 and TRBJ1-6; the match to TRBD1 covers 7 bases. The CDR3 protein is CASSVGGQDGSPLHF. The CDR3 bases are TGTGCCAGCAGCGTGGGTGGACAGGACGGTTCACCCCTCCACTTT.